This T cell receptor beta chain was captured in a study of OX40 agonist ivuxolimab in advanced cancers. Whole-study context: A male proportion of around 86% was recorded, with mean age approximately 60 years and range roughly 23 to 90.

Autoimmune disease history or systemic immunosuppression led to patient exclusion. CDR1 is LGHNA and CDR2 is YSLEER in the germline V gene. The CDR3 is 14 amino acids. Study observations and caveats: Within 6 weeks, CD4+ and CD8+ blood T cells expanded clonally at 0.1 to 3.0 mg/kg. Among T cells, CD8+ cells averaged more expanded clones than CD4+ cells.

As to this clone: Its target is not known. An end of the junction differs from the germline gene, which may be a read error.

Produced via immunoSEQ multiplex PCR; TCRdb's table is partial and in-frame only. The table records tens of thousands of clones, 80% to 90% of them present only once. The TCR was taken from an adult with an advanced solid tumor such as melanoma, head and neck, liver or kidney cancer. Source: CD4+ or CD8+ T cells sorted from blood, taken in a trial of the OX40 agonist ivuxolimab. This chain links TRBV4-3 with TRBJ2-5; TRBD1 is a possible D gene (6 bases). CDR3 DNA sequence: TGCGCCAGCAGCCCGGGCAGGGGAGAAGAGATCCAGTACTTC. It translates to CASSPGRGEEIQYF.